The rows below give T cell receptor beta chains drawn from one sample of a study of blood T cells in healthy people across ages. TCRdb fed the 5' RACE reads into MiXCR, producing one record per CDR3 protein. Of some 790,000 distinct CDR3 sequences in the sample, 29% are singletons; the top ten hold 17%. Sequenced input: blood. These receptors all come from a woman older than 75 in good health. Both conserved end residues are part of each CDR3. A D gene is named only where the DNA matches it firmly. Clone size is stated in some rows and not others, as once, few, many or a class when expanded.

J gene | V gene | D gene | clone size | CDR3 protein | CDR3 DNA
TRBJ1-5 | TRBV20-1 | . | many | CSARRGRVNQPQHF | TGCAGTGCTAGGCGGGGTAGGGTCAATCAGCCCCAGCATTTT
TRBJ2-7 | TRBV3-1 | TRBD1 | few | CASSQAQGASYEQYF | TGTGCCAGCAGCCAAGCGCAGGGGGCGTCGTACGAGCAGTACTTC
TRBJ2-1 | TRBV19 | TRBD2 | few | CASSIDRGVSYNEQFF | TGTGCCAGTAGTATAGATCGGGGGGTCTCCTACAATGAGCAGTTCTTC
TRBJ1-4 | TRBV6-4 | . | few | CASSREAGRNEKLFF | TGTGCCAGCAGTCGAGAGGCGGGCCGTAATGAAAAACTGTTTTTT
TRBJ2-3 | TRBV7-7 | TRBD2 | . | CASSFQTSGRTDTQYF | TGTGCTAGCAGCTTCCAGACTAGCGGCCGCACAGATACGCAGTATTTT
TRBJ2-3 | TRBV7-2 | TRBD1 | many | CASSSPGGRGQTDTQYF | TGTGCCAGCAGCTCCCCTGGGGGAAGGGGGCAGACAGATACGCAGTATTTT
TRBJ2-3 | TRBV3-1 | TRBD2 | few | CASKRLAGSPDTQYF | TGTGCCAGCAAACGACTAGCGGGGAGCCCAGATACGCAGTATTTT
TRBJ2-5 | TRBV7-2 | . | . | CASSVSGQSETQYF | TGTGCCAGTAGCGTTTCCGGACAGTCGGAGACCCAGTACTTC
TRBJ2-7 | TRBV6-1 | TRBD1 | many | CASSAPRDRGDEQYF | TGTGCCAGCAGTGCCCCCCGGGACAGGGGAGACGAGCAGTACTTC
TRBJ2-7 | TRBV18 | . | few | CASSEKQGGGYEQYF | TGTGCCAGCTCAGAAAAACAGGGCGGCGGGTACGAGCAGTACTTC
TRBJ2-3 | TRBV5-1 | TRBD2 | many | CASSPPASGSTDTQYF | TGCGCCAGCAGCCCCCCGGCTAGCGGGAGCACAGATACGCAGTATTTT
TRBJ2-1 | TRBV29-1 | . | many | CSVAYRGSKEQFF | TGCAGCGTTGCCTACCGGGGGTCGAAAGAGCAGTTCTTC
TRBJ2-1 | TRBV5-1 | . | many | CASSLGGWDNRYNEQFF | TGCGCCAGCAGCTTGGGGGGCTGGGACAACCGCTACAATGAGCAGTTCTTC
TRBJ1-4 | TRBV12-3/TRBV12-4 | . | few | CASSRRRPANEKLFF | TGTGCCAGCAGTCGACGACGGCCAGCGAATGAAAAACTGTTTTTT
TRBJ1-5 | TRBV6-4 | . | many | CASSRGPNQPQHF | TGTGCCAGCAGTCGGGGCCCCAATCAGCCCCAGCATTTT
TRBJ1-6 | TRBV6-2/TRBV6-3 | . | . | CASSYFGGNSPLHF | TGTGCCAGCAGTTACTTTGGGGGAAATTCACCCCTCCACTTT
TRBJ1-1 | TRBV20-1 | . | many | CSAQNFRRWETEAFF | TGCAGTGCGCAAAATTTTCGTCGGTGGGAAACTGAAGCTTTCTTT
TRBJ2-1 | TRBV12-3/TRBV12-4 | TRBD2 | many | CASSLRGLAENEQFF | TGTGCCAGCAGTTTACGAGGACTAGCGGAGAATGAGCAGTTCTTC
TRBJ2-3 | TRBV2 | TRBD1 | . | CASGLGGNTDTQYF | TGTGCCAGCGGGTTAGGGGGCAACACAGATACGCAGTATTTT
TRBJ1-2 | TRBV27 | . | many | CASSLYPGTNYGYTF | TGTGCCAGCAGTTTATATCCAGGGACGAACTATGGCTACACCTTC
TRBJ1-4 | TRBV7-2 | . | many | CASSSQAGEKLFF | TGTGCCAGCAGCTCACAGGCGGGCGAAAAACTGTTTTTT
TRBJ2-2 | TRBV12-3/TRBV12-4 | TRBD2 | . | CASLFRTSAGELFF | TGTGCCAGCTTATTCAGGACTAGCGCCGGGGAGCTGTTTTTT
TRBJ1-5 | TRBV20-1 | . | . | CSARGNREGQPQHF | TGCAGTGCTAGAGGAAACAGGGAAGGTCAGCCCCAGCATTTT
TRBJ2-2 | TRBV6-5 | TRBD2 | . | CASSYQRLAGVPGELFF | TGTGCCAGCAGTTACCAGAGACTAGCGGGGGTTCCCGGGGAGCTGTTTTTT
TRBJ2-1 | TRBV20-1 | . | many | CSARDLKGGYYYNEQFF | TGCAGTGCTAGAGATCTCAAGGGGGGGTATTACTACAATGAGCAGTTCTTC